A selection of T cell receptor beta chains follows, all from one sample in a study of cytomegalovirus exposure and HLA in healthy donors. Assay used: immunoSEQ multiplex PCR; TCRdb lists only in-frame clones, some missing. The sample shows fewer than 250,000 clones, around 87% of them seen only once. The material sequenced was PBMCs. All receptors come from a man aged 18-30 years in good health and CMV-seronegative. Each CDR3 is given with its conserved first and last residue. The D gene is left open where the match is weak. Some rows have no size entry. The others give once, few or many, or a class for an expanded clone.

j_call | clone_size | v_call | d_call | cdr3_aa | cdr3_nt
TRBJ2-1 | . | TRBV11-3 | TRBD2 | CASSSHSGSGKGNEQFF | TGTGCCAGCAGCTCCCATAGCGGGAGCGGGAAAGGCAATGAGCAGTTCTTC
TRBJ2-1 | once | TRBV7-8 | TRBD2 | CASSKGTSGASYNEQFF | TGTGCCAGCAGCAAGGGAACTAGCGGAGCCTCCTACAATGAGCAGTTCTTC
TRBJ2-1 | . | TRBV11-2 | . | CASSPRSASNSEQFF | TGTGCCAGCAGCCCACGGTCGGCTAGTAACTCTGAGCAGTTCTTC
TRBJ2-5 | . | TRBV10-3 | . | CAISDRGGETQYF | TGTGCCATCAGTGATAGGGGTGGGGAGACCCAGTACTTC
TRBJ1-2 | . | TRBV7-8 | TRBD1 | CASSLARGQGASYGYTF | TGTGCCAGCAGCTTAGCGAGGGGACAGGGGGCATCTTATGGCTACACCTTC
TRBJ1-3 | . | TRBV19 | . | CASTRTGSGNTIYF | TGTGCCAGTACCCGGACTGGCTCTGGAAACACCATATATTTT
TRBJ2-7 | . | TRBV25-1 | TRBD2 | CASSEKGGSSGRQQYF | TGTGCCAGCAGTGAAAAAGGGGGGTCTAGCGGGAGACAGCAGTACTTC
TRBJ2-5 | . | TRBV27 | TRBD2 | CASSLSGRLALGQETQYF | TGTGCCAGCAGTTTATCAGGCCGACTAGCGTTGGGCCAAGAGACCCAGTACTTC
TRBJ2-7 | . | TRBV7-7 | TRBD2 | CASTRSSGDYEQYF | TGTGCTAGCACCCGATCTAGCGGGGACTACGAGCAGTACTTC
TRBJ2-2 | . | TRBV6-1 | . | CASIGSQNTGELFF | TGTGCCAGCATCGGGTCGCAGAACACCGGGGAGCTGTTTTTT
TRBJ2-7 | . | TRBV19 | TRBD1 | CASSIVSGGSYEQYF | TGTGCCAGTAGTATAGTCTCAGGGGGAAGCTACGAGCAGTACTTC
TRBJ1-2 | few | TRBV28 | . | CASSFSDSYGYTF | TGTGCCAGCAGTTTTTCGGACAGCTATGGCTACACCTTC
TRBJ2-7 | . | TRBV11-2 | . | CASSLEGRHYEQYF | TGTGCCAGCAGCTTAGAAGGCAGACACTACGAGCAGTACTTC
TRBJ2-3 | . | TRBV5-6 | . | CASSLGGPRGDTQYF | TGTGCCAGCAGCTTGGGGGGCCCCCGAGGAGATACGCAGTATTTT
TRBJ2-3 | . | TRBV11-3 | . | CASSLGRATDTQYF | TGTGCCAGCAGCTTAGGCCGCGCCACAGATACGCAGTATTTT